This T cell receptor (beta chain) was documented in a study of monozygotic twins with inflammatory bowel disease. General study results and limits: Reduced clonotype sharing with other individuals was observed in IBD patients relative to healthy twins, especially with disease activity. Patient-specific immunosuppressive treatments may have made repertoires more variable.

The CDR3 totals 17 residues. CDR1 and CDR2 (germline): MNHEY, SVGAGI. Remarks on this clonotype: Its antigen is not identified.

Using the 5' RACE reads, TCRdb records one entry per CDR3 protein without DNA. The specimen's table records more than 300,000 distinct CDR3 sequences. The chain is built from TRBV6-5 and TRBJ2-5; TCRdb's assignment of TRBD2 cannot be checked, as there is no DNA. The receptor's source is a human donor with ulcerative colitis or Crohn's disease, or a healthy co-twin of an affected twin (not recorded which). The sample taken for sequencing was blood. CDR3 loop: CASSYRPSGFYQETQYF.